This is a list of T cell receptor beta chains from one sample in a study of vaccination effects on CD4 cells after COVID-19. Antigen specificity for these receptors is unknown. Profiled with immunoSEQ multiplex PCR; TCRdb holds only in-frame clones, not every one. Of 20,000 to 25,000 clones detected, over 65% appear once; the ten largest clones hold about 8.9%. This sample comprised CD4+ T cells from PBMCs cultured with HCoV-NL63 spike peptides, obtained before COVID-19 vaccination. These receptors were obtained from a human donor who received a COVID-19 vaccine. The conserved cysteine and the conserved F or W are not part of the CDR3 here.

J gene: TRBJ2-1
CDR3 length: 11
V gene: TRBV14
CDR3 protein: ASSQPQGIEQF

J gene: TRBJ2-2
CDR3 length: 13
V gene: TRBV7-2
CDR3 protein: ASRPGQGYTGELF

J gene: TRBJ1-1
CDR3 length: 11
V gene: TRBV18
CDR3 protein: ASSPGSATEAF

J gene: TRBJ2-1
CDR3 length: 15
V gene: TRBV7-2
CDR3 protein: ASSPMIGTSGYNEQF

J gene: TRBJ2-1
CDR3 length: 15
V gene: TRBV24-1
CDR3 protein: ATSEGGLADFSHEQF

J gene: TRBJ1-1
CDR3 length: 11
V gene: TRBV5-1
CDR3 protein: ASGVIENTEAF

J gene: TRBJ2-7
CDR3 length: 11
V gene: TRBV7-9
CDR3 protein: ASSSRGYYEQY

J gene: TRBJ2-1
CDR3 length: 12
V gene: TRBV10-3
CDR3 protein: AIKPGQGGNEQF

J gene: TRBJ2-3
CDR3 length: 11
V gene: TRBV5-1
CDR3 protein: ASRPQQTDTQY

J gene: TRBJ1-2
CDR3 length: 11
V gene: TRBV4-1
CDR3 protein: ASRAGGFGGYT

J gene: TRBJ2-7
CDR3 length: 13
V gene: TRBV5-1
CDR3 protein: ASSAQPSEGGEQY

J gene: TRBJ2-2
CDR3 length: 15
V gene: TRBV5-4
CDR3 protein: ASSRDRGRRSTGELF

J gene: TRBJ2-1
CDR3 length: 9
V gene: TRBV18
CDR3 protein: ASSPRNEQF

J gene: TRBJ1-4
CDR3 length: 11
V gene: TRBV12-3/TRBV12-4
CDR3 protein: ASSSIGEGKLF

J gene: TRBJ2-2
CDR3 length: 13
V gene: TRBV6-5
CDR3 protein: ASLWGGANTGELF

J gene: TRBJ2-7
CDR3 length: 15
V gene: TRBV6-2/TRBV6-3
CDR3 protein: ASSYRFGSRGLHEQY

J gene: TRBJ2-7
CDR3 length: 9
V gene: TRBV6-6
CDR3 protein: ASSRNYEQY

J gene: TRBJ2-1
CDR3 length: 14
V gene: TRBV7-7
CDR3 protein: ASSLGRYVSYNEQF

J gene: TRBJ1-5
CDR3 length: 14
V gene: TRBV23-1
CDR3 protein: ASSQTSPTGNQPQH

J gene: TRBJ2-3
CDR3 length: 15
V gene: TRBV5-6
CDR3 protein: ASSYRIAQGHTDTQY

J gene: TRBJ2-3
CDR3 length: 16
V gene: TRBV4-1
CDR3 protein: ASSQVSGGSGSTDTQY

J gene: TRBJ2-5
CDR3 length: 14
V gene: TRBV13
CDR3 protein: ASSLRRLADQETQY

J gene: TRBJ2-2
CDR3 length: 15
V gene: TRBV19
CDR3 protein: ASSIDPLRGAVGELF

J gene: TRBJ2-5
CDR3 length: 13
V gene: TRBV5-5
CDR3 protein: ASSPLGAEQETQY

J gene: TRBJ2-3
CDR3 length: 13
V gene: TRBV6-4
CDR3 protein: ASSDGAGSTDTQY

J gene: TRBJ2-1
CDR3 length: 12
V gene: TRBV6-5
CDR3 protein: ASSLTGTWNEQF

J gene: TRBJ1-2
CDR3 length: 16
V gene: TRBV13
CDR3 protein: ASRLERERATGYYGYT